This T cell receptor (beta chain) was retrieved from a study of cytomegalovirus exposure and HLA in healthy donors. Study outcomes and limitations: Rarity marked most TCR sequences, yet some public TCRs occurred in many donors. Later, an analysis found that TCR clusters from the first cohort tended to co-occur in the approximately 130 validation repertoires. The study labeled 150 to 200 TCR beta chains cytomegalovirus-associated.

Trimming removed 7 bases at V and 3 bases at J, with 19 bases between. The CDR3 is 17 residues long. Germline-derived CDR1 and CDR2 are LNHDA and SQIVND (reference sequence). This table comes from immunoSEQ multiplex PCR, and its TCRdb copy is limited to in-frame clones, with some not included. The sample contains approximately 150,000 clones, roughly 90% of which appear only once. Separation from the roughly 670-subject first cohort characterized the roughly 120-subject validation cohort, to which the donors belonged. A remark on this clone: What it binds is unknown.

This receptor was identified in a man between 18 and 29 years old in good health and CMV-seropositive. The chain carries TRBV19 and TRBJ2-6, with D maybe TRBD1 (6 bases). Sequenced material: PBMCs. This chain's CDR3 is CASNPQGGVFGANVLTF. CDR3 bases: TGTGCCAGTAACCCGCAAGGGGGTGTCTTTGGGGCCAACGTCCTGACTTTC.